This T cell receptor (beta chain) was observed in a study of shared T cell receptors in the human thymus. Sequenced by immunoSEQ multiplex PCR; TCRdb stores in-frame clones only, minus some. The repertoire holds approximately 760,000 clones, with roughly 85% as singletons. The germline V gene encodes CDR1 SGHVS and CDR2 FQNEAQ. There are 17 residues in the CDR3. With 0 bases removed from V and 2 bases from J, the gap between germline ends came to 14 bases. This sample was also put to use in a study of human thymus T cells.

The TCR sequence derives from a girl in the first two years of life with a congenital heart defect. The chain employs TRBV7-8 and TRBJ1-5, with D hard to call. Sequences were obtained from thymocytes. The CDR3 DNA reads TGTGCCAGCAGCTTAGCGCAACGGGTTTCTGGCAATCAGCCCCAGCATTTT. As protein: CASSLAQRVSGNQPQHF.